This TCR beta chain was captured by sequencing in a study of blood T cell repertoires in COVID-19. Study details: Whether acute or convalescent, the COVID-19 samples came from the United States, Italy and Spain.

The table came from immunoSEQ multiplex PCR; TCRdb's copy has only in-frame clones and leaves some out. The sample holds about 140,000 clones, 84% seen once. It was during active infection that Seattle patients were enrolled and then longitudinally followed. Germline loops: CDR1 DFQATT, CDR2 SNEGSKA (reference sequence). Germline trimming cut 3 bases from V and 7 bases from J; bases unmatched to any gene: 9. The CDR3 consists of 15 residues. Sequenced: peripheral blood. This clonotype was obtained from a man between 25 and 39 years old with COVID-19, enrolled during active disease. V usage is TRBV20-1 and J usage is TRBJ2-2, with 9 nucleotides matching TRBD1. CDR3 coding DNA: TGCAGTGCTAGTAGGGACAGGGACCGATACGGGGAGCTGTTTTTT. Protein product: CSASRDRDRYGELFF.